The clone carrying this TCR beta chain was picked up one time. V lost 0 bases and J lost 0, with 9 bases in between. The CDR3 loop spans 16 amino acids. The source of the sample is a study of blood T cell repertoires in COVID-19. The overall study: COVID-19 samples from acute and convalescent phases originated in the United States, Italy and Spain. PBMCs, B-cell-depleted T cells, or T cells were the source of the cDNA or gDNA that made up the material.

The authors' processing: Estimation of nucleated cell counts was performed using reference gene primer amplification. Clones were sequenced by immunoSEQ multiplex PCR, and TCRdb holds only the in-frame ones, with some missing. The DNA gave D and trimming, while V, J and clone size come from that table. Among 370,000 or so clones listed, over 65% were seen once. The V gene is TRBV5-7, the J gene TRBJ1-4; D call uncertain. TRBV5-7 falls under the ORF class, with uncertain function. The sequenced material came from peripheral blood. The receptor's source is a human donor with acute or convalescent COVID-19. The donor label of this sample is uncertain. This CDR3 reads CASSLVGPTTNEKLFF. The CDR3, as DNA: TGTGCCAGCAGCTTGGTTGGGCCCACAACTAATGAAAAACTGTTTTTT.